This T cell receptor beta chain was identified during a study of quantifying T cell responses using KT2 cells. Study summary: TCR alpha and beta constant-region primers primed reverse transcription of RNA. Broader study findings: Even the lowest spike-in, about one KT2 cell per 100,000 PBMC, yielded detectable KT2 sequences.

A word on this clonotype: Its antigen is unidentified.

Each cDNA got a UMI-containing oligo ligated at its 3' end. The first PCR ran 4 to 5 cycles with an equimolar RC1.1 and RC1.2 beta primer mix. In TCRdb, the UMI-ligation and nested PCR reads were re-called with MiXCR into one record per CDR3 protein. The data hold around 56,000 distinct CDR3 sequences, with around 12% observed a single time. The CDR3 length is 18 residues. Trimming left V 0 bases short and J 0 bases short, with 15 bases between. Germline assignment: CDR1 SQVTM and CDR2 ANQGSEA. Known numbers of the T cell clone KT2 were added to PBMC. The sequenced sample consisted of PBMCs spiked with cells of the T cell clone KT2. The rearrangement links TRBV29-1 to TRBJ2-6; D uncertain. This receptor was obtained from a human donor. CDR3 DNA sequence: TGCAGCGTTGAAGAAAGTAGGCAGATTTTCTCTGGGGCCAACGTCCTGACTTTC. It yields the protein CSVEESRQIFSGANVLTF.